These 10 T cell receptor beta chains were all obtained from the same sample, sequenced in a study of low-dose radiotherapy and immunotherapy resistance in tumors. Stated time point: before trial treatment. With TRAV- and TRBV-specific primers, first-strand cDNA was made, covering the alpha and beta chains. With a constant-region primer and a V-primer adapter, TCRs were subjected to around 20 PCR cycles of amplification. Each CDR3 protein gets one entry after TCRdb re-called the reads with MiXCR. The sample shows approximately 89,000 distinct CDR3 sequences, approximately 20% of them seen only once. This sample comprised PBMCs, obtained before treatment. These receptors all stem from a male donor with prostate cancer.

This clonotype was picked up many times. The V gene is TRBV12-3 or TRBV12-4, the J gene TRBJ2-1; tentatively, D is TRBD2 (6 bases). This CDR3 comprises 14 residues. The germline V and J ends were trimmed by 3 bases and 4 bases, with 10 bases remaining between them. Written as DNA, the CDR3 is TGTGCCAGCAGTTTTGTGGCGGGGTACAATGAGCAGTTCTTC. Its protein product is CASSFVAGYNEQFF.

The V gene is TRBV27, the J gene TRBJ2-1; perhaps TRBD2 as D (5 bases). The germline CDR1 and CDR2 sequences are MNHEY and SMNVEV (reference sequence). This CDR3 is built from 15 residues. The ends were cut back, 3 bases at V and 6 bases at J, with 15 bases in the middle. This CDR3 is CASSFFGNLGNEQFF. The CDR3 bases are TGTGCCAGCAGTTTTTTCGGGAATCTGGGCAATGAGCAGTTCTTC.

This clonotype was seen repeatedly, ten times or more. The V call is TRBV18, the J call TRBJ2-1, with 9 nucleotides matching TRBD1. This CDR3 region has 15 residues. Germline V lookup: CDR1 KGHSH, CDR2 LQKENI. V was clipped by 3 bases and J by 7 bases; unmatched bases: 7. The CDR3 loop is CASSPNSGQGNEQFF. CDR3 in DNA: TGTGCCAGCTCACCTAATTCGGGACAGGGTAATGAGCAGTTCTTC.

The chain has TRBV6-2 or TRBV6-3 and TRBJ1-2; 7 nucleotides match TRBD1. Germline loops: CDR1 MNHEY, CDR2 SVGEGT. The CDR3 is made up of 15 amino acids. V gave up 10 bases and J gave up 0 bases; unmatched junction bases: 11. CDR3 amino acids: CATRTGSSSNYGYTF. CDR3 DNA sequence: TGTGCCACCCGGACAGGATCTTCCTCTAACTATGGCTACACCTTC.

Ten or more counts support this clonotype. The chain combines TRBV2 with TRBJ2-1; no clear D. The CDR3 has 12 residues. The germline V gene has CDR1 SNHLY and CDR2 FYNNEI. Trimming took off 4 bases at V and 8 bases at J, with 9 bases between the two ends. This chain's CDR3 is CASSVSLDEQFF. In DNA, the CDR3 is TGTGCCAGCAGTGTTTCTTTAGATGAGCAGTTCTTC.

This clonotype was detected ten times or more. The chain combines TRBV23-1 with TRBJ1-4, with D maybe TRBD1 (6 bases). TRBV23-1 is an open reading frame, and its role is uncertain. V was shortened by 2 bases and J by 4 bases, with 26 bases between the two germline ends. There are 20 residues in the CDR3. The CDR3 DNA is TGCGCCAGCAGTCAACCCACCACGGGGCAGGGGCTCGATTGTAATGAAAAACTGTTTTTT. This sequence encodes CASSQPTTGQGLDCNEKLFF.

The chain couples TRBV20-1 to TRBJ2-3; 11 bases fit TRBD2. Germline assignment: CDR1 DFQATT and CDR2 SNEGSKA (reference sequence). The V gene end was trimmed by 0 bases and the J gene end by 7 bases; junction bases not matched to a gene: 9. The CDR3 spans 16 residues. CDR3 sequence (DNA): TGCAGTGCTAGAGACCCCACTAGCGGGAGTAGAAATACGCAGTATTTT. Translating it yields CSARDPTSGSRNTQYF.

This chain links TRBV27 with TRBJ2-3, with 10 bases matching TRBD2. This CDR3 is 15 amino acids long. In germline, CDR1 is MNHEY, CDR2 SMNVEV (reference sequence). Unmatched junction bases numbered 6, after V lost 5 bases and J lost 4 bases. CDR3 coding DNA: TGTGCCAGCAGTCAAGGACTAGCGGATTCAGATACGCAGTATTTT. It specifies CASSQGLADSDTQYF.

Concerning this clonotype: This may stem from a read error, because a much larger clone lies one nucleotide away. V usage is TRBV5-1 and J usage is TRBJ2-5, with TRBD2 identical over 15 bases. CDR1 is SGHRS, CDR2 YFSETQ, per germline. The CDR3 spans 16 residues. Here the CDR3 reads CASSPGLAGGRETQCF. The CDR3 DNA reads as TGCGCCAGCAGCCCAGGACTAGCGGGGGGGCGAGAGACCCAGTGCTTC. Full variable domain (missing parts from reference TRBV5-1 and TRBJ2-5): KAGVTQTPRYLIKTRGQQVTLSCSPISGHRSVSWYQQTPGQGLQFLFEYFSETQRNKGNFPGRFSGRQFSNSRSEMNVSTLELGDSALYLCASSPGLAGGRETQCFGPGTRLLVL.

This clonotype has ten or more counts. The V and J genes are TRBV30 and TRBJ1-2, with D uncertain. Germline CDR1 is GTSNPN and CDR2 is SVGIG (reference sequence). The CDR3 runs 12 residues. Deletions cut 2 bases from V and 4 bases from J, with 8 bases between. The CDR3 bases are TGTGCCTGGAGTTTACAAAGCTATGGCTACACCTTC. Translated: CAWSLQSYGYTF.